This passage covers 23 T cell receptor beta chains from one sample sequenced in a study of T cells in Graves' hyperthyroidism and ophthalmopathy. From RNA transcripts, TCR beta CDR3 regions were amplified. The primer set for the first-round RT-PCR of the TCR CDR3 was HTBI. MiXCR, run by TCRdb on the multiplex PCR reads, gives a single entry per CDR3 protein. Of just under 750,000 distinct CDR3 sequences in the sample, roughly a third are singletons; the top ten hold more than 25%. The sequencing sample was made of blood. These receptors all stem from a woman between 40 and 50 years old with Graves' hyperthyroidism.

On this clonotype: Because the CDR3 is missing its conserved closing phenylalanine or tryptophan, this is likely a read error. The DNA is omitted, as the CDR3 cannot be located on it reliably, and the CDR3 follows TCRdb's listing. The V gene is TRBV7-2, the J gene TRBJ1-2; the table calls TRBD1, which could not be checked here. Germline assignment: CDR1 SGHTA and CDR2 FQGNSA. The CDR3 spans 8 residues, counting both ends. The CDR3 is CASSSGQT.

This clonotype occurred a few times. This chain uses TRBV20-1 with TRBJ1-1; D gene unclear. The germline CDR1 and CDR2 sequences are DFQATT and SNEGSKA (reference sequence). V was clipped by 3 bases and J by 5 bases, with 16 bases between them. The CDR3 loop spans 14 amino acids. The CDR3 here is CSARDGLRKTEAFF. The DNA of the CDR3 is TGCAGTGCTAGGGATGGGCTACGGAAGACTGAAGCTTTCTTT.

The chain has TRBV4-3 and TRBJ1-4; perhaps TRBD1 as D (5 bases). V was cut by 0 bases and J by 13 bases, with 15 bases left in between. CDR1 and CDR2 (germline): LGHNA, YSLEER. CDR3 length equals 14 residues. In DNA, the CDR3 is TGCGCCAGCAGCCAAGAAAGGGAAGGGGCAATACTGTTTTTT. It encodes CASSQEREGAILFF.

With respect to this clonotype: The conserved phenylalanine or tryptophan is not found at the CDR3 terminus, so this likely reflects a read error. The DNA is left out, because the CDR3 cannot be placed on it with certainty; the CDR3 is given as TCRdb lists it. The chain links TRBV7-9 to TRBJ1-2. The CDR3 region is 9 residues in length, termini included. Germline V CDR1 and CDR2: SEHNR, FQNEAQ (reference sequence). The CDR3 sequence: CASSSTGTS.

This clonotype was detected many times. The chain has TRBV7-9 and TRBJ2-5, with 10 positions matching TRBD1. J was trimmed by 7 bases and V by 2 bases; bases with no gene match: 10. The CDR3 sequence is 16 residues long. CDR1 is SEHNR and CDR2 is FQNEAQ in the germline V gene (reference sequence). In DNA form, the CDR3 reads TGTGCCAGCAGCTTACCAACGGGACAGGGGACGGGGACCCAGTACTTC. Its protein product is CASSLPTGQGTGTQYF.

The chain couples TRBV7-2 to TRBJ2-2, with D maybe TRBD1 (6 bases). Germline CDR1 and CDR2: SGHTA and FQGNSA. The V and J ends lost 4 bases and 1 base respectively, with 10 bases between them. The CDR3 has 15 residues. CDR3 coding DNA: TGTGCCAGCAGCTCCAGGGGCCAGAACACCGGGGAGCTGTTTTTT. It specifies CASSSRGQNTGELFF.

This clonotype turned up a few times. CDR3 DNA: TGTGCCACCAAAGGGGACAACAGGGCCACTGAAGCTTTCTTT. As protein: CATKGDNRATEAFF. The V gene is TRBV28, the J gene TRBJ1-1; possible D gene TRBD1, 6 bases. CDR1 and CDR2 from the germline V gene are MDHEN and SYDVKM. CDR3 length: 14 amino acids. The V and J ends lost 10 bases and 4 bases respectively, with 19 bases between them. The variable domain in full, completed from reference TRBV28 and TRBJ1-1, reads DVKVTQSSRYLVKRTGEKVFLECVQDMDHENMFWYRQDPGLGLRLIYFSYDVKMKEKGDIPEGYSVSREKKERFSLILESASTNQTSMYLCATKGDNRATEAFFGQGTRLTVV.

This clonotype has at least ten counts. CDR3 DNA sequence: TGTGCCACCAGTGATTTTCTCTATGGCTACACCTTC. It translates to CATSDFLYGYTF. The chain uses TRBV24-1 and TRBJ1-2; unclear D gene. This CDR3 region has 12 residues. Germline V gene data show CDR1 as KGHDR and CDR2 as SFDVKD. V was cut by 1 base and J by 4 bases, with 3 bases left in between.

The chain combines TRBV4-3 with TRBJ1-2, with D maybe TRBD1 (5 bases). This CDR3 contains 15 residues. From germline, CDR1 is LGHNA and CDR2 YSLEER. V shed 5 bases and J shed 6 bases, with 19 bases lying between them. The CDR3 region has the DNA TGCGCCAGCAGCTACGCGGACTCAAGAGGGGATGGCTACACCTTC. This translates into CASSYADSRGDGYTF.

V gene TRBV25-1 combines with J gene TRBJ2-2; D is undetermined. The CDR3 is made up of 13 amino acids. V was shortened by 9 bases and J by 3 bases, with 11 bases between the two germline ends. In germline, CDR1 is MGHDK, CDR2 SYGVNS. The CDR3 nucleotides read TGTGCCAGTCGAAACCTTTACACCGGGGAGCTGTTTTTT. Its protein product is CASRNLYTGELFF.

There are many counts of this clonotype. V and J are TRBV29-1 and TRBJ2-7; D may be TRBD2 (6 bases). The length of the CDR3 is 12 residues. V was trimmed by 1 base and J by 6 bases, leaving 10 bases between them. Germline loops: CDR1 SQVTM, CDR2 ANQGSEA. DNA for the CDR3: TGCAGCGTTGAAGCCGGGGGTGGCGAGCAGTACTTC. Its translation is CSVEAGGGEQYF.

This chain joins TRBV7-9 and TRBJ2-7, with a weak D call TRBD1 (8 bases). This CDR3 is 17 amino acids long. The V end lost 5 bases, the J end lost 3 bases, and 23 bases lay between the germline ends. Looked up from germline, CDR1 is SEHNR and CDR2 is FQNEAQ (reference sequence). CDR3 residues: CASSPGEGTGPIYEQYF. In nucleotides, the CDR3 is TGTGCCAGCAGCCCTGGGGAGGGGACAGGACCGATCTACGAGCAGTACTTC.

This chain connects TRBV13 to TRBJ1-1; D might be TRBD1 (6 bases). Per germline, CDR1 PRHDT and CDR2 FYEKMQ (reference sequence). There are 16 residues in the CDR3. V lost 5 bases, J lost 1 base, and 17 bases lay in between. The DNA of the CDR3 is TGTGCCAGCAGCCCCGAGGTCAGGGGAAGGAACACTGAAGCTTTCTTT. Protein sequence: CASSPEVRGRNTEAFF.

The CDR3 DNA follows: TGTGCCAGCAGCTTGACTAATCCCTACGAGCAGTACTTC. It codes for CASSLTNPYEQYF. The V and J genes are TRBV7-2 and TRBJ2-7; D possibly corresponds to TRBD2 (5 bases). Trimming stripped 3 bases from V and 2 bases from J, with 8 bases between. Per germline, CDR1 SGHTA and CDR2 FQGNSA. CDR3 length: 13 amino acids.

The gene calls are TRBV7-9 and TRBJ1-1; TRBD1 matches at 8 bases. Unmatched junction bases numbered 14, after V lost 5 bases and J lost 3 bases. This CDR3 has 17 residues. From germline, CDR1 is SEHNR and CDR2 FQNEAQ (reference sequence). The CDR3 sequence is CASSLPRTGSGYTEAFF. DNA of the CDR3: TGTGCCAGCAGCCTACCGAGGACAGGGAGTGGGTACACTGAAGCTTTCTTT.

This clonotype was counted a few times. The chain uses TRBV4-3 and TRBJ1-6; no definite D call. Germline CDR1 is LGHNA and CDR2 is YSLEER. The CDR3 consists of 13 residues. Trimming took 1 base from V and 13 from J, leaving 11 bases between them. CDR3 in amino acids: CASSQGFGPPLHF. The CDR3 coding sequence is TGCGCCAGCAGCCAAGGGTTTGGCCCCCCCCTCCACTTT.

At least ten counts were recorded for this clonotype. This chain connects TRBV7-3 to TRBJ1-1; the D gene is possibly TRBD1 (6 bases). Germline CDR1 SGHTA, CDR2 FQGTGA. There are 15 residues in the CDR3. The ends were cut back, 5 bases at V and 10 bases at J, with 23 bases in the middle. CDR3 sequence reads: CASSLNSEVGGAAFF. CDR3 coding DNA: TGTGCCAGCAGCCTAAACTCTGAAGTAGGGGGGGCAGCTTTCTTT.

About this clonotype: Since the CDR3 does not end with the conserved phenylalanine or tryptophan, this likely comes from a read error. The limits of the CDR3 on the DNA are not certain, so only TCRdb's listed CDR3 is given. The chain combines TRBV24-1 with TRBJ1-3; the D segment call TRBD1 is taken from the table without a DNA check. The CDR3 comprises 8 residues, both ends counted. The V gene's germline CDR1 is KGHDR and CDR2 SFDVKD. The CDR3 sequence is CATSDSGT.

This clonotype was recorded a few times. The chain employs TRBV27 and TRBJ2-7, with D hard to call. The CDR3 runs to 15 residues. The V end was cut by 3 bases, the J end by 3 bases, with 15 bases between. Germline CDR1 and CDR2: MNHEY and SMNVEV (reference sequence). As DNA, the CDR3 is TGTGCCAGCAGTTTGGCCATCCTTCCTTACTACGAGCAGTACTTC. It yields the protein CASSLAILPYYEQYF.

This chain joins TRBV4-3 and TRBJ2-5; perhaps TRBD2 as D (5 bases). This CDR3 is built from 16 residues. Trimming took 0 bases from V and 0 from J, leaving 11 bases between them. Looked up from germline, CDR1 is LGHNA and CDR2 is YSLEER. The CDR3 DNA is TGCGCCAGCAGCCAAGACGGCAGGAGGAACCAAGAGACCCAGTACTTC. Its translation: CASSQDGRRNQETQYF.

The chain links TRBV29-1 to TRBJ2-7, with TRBD1 as a possible D gene (6 bases). The J call may be wrong; the DNA end is better matched by TRBJ2-1. Germline CDR1 and CDR2: SQVTM and ANQGSEA. The CDR3 contains 12 residues. CDR3: CSVEVSRGEQFF. DNA for the CDR3: TGCAGCGTTGAGGTCTCCAGGGGCGAGCAGTTCTTC.

This clonotype was observed once. The V gene is TRBV7-3, the J gene TRBJ1-1, with D maybe TRBD1 (6 bases). Germline V gene sequence: CDR1 SGHTA, CDR2 FQGTGA. Trimming shortened V by 5 bases and J by 1 base, and 14 bases separated the two germline ends. The CDR3 has 15 residues. CDR3 amino acids: CASSQGGVGNTEAFF. The DNA for the CDR3 is TGTGCCAGCAGCCAAGGGGGGGTGGGGAACACTGAAGCTTTCTTT.

The genes are TRBV5-1 and TRBJ1-1; the D gene is possibly TRBD1 (5 bases). Per the germline V gene, CDR1 is SGHRS and CDR2 is YFSETQ. CDR3 length: 15 residues. Between the trimmed V and J ends, which lost 0 bases and 3 bases, there was a span of 12 bases. The CDR3 DNA reads as TGCGCCAGCAGCTTGGGTCCAGGGTTGGACACTGAAGCTTTCTTT. Translated, it gives CASSLGPGLDTEAFF.